The next 25 T cell receptor beta chains were all read from a single sample in a study of T cell responses to AZD1222 COVID-19 vaccine. Some clones are missing from TCRdb's copy, which holds only in-frame ones; the method was immunoSEQ multiplex PCR. The sample has fewer than 120,000 clones; about 94% are singletons. Sample: peripheral blood, taken 28 days after the second AZD1222 dose. These receptors originate from an adult who received the AZD1222 COVID-19 vaccine.

This chain uses TRBV24-1 with TRBJ2-2, with D uncertain. V was pared by 5 bases and J by 4 bases, with 10 bases between. CDR3 length equals 14 residues. From germline, CDR1 is KGHDR and CDR2 SFDVKD. This CDR3 is CATSGSFGTGELFF. The DNA of the CDR3 is TGTGCCACCAGTGGGAGCTTTGGCACCGGGGAGCTGTTTTTT.

The J gene is TRBJ2-7, the V gene TRBV18; D gene ambiguous. V was cut by 0 bases and J by 3 bases, with 9 bases left in between. The CDR3 spans 14 residues. Germline CDR1 KGHSH, CDR2 LQKENI. CDR3 amino acids: CASSPPSTDYEQYF. The CDR3 region has the DNA TGTGCCAGCTCACCACCGTCGACGGACTACGAGCAGTACTTC.

The chain combines TRBV27 with TRBJ2-7; D ambiguous. Trimming removed 3 bases from V and 0 bases from J, with 12 bases in between. Germline assignment: CDR1 MNHEY and CDR2 SMNVEV (reference sequence). The CDR3 sequence is 15 residues long. This CDR3 reads CASSFSAPSSYEQYF. For the CDR3, the DNA is TGTGCCAGCAGTTTCAGTGCCCCGAGCTCCTACGAGCAGTACTTC.

The chain recombines TRBV4-2 with TRBJ1-2; possibly TRBD1 for D (5 bases). The germline V and J ends were trimmed by 1 base and 2 bases, with 11 bases remaining between them. This CDR3 region has 15 residues. Germline lookup yields CDR1 LGHNA and CDR2 YNFKEQ. The CDR3 loop reads CASSQAGEGNYGYTF. In DNA, the CDR3 is TGTGCCAGCAGCCAAGCAGGTGAGGGGAACTATGGCTACACCTTC.

V and J are TRBV29-1 and TRBJ1-1, with TRBD1 matching over 9 bases. CDR3 length: 13 amino acids. The junction had 10 bases not matched to a gene; V was cut back by 3 bases and J by 11 bases. Germline loops: CDR1 SQVTM, CDR2 ANQGSEA. The DNA of the CDR3 is TGCAGCGTTGAGTGGCCGGCCGGGACAGGGGCTTTCTTT. This codes for CSVEWPAGTGAFF.

The genes are TRBV29-1 and TRBJ2-1; D gene ambiguous. This CDR3 is built from 14 residues. Germline values: CDR1 SQVTM, CDR2 ANQGSEA. Trimming took 6 bases from V and 0 from J, leaving 12 bases between them. This chain's CDR3 is CSVVTRNSYNEQFF. The CDR3 DNA is TGCAGCGTCGTTACTCGGAACTCCTACAATGAGCAGTTCTTC.

The genes are TRBV6-5 and TRBJ2-7, with D perhaps matching TRBD1 (6 bases). V shed 8 bases and J shed 0 bases, with 14 bases lying between them. This CDR3 region has 14 residues. CDR1 is MNHEY, CDR2 SVGAGI, per germline. DNA of the CDR3: TGTGCCAGCTCTCTACAGGGCCTCTCCTACGAGCAGTACTTC. Its protein is CASSLQGLSYEQYF.

The sample holds a few counts of this clone. CDR3 loop: CASSALTGELFF. CDR3 nucleotide sequence: TGTGCCAGCAGTGCGTTGACCGGGGAGCTGTTTTTT. This chain uses TRBV2 with TRBJ2-2; unclear D gene. Germline assignment: CDR1 SNHLY and CDR2 FYNNEI. The V and J ends lost 4 bases and 5 bases respectively, with 5 bases between them. This CDR3 comprises 12 residues.

CDR3 in amino acids: CAWSVGQGGYTF. CDR3 coding DNA: TGTGCCTGGAGTGTCGGGCAGGGTGGCTACACCTTC. This rearrangement joins TRBV30 to TRBJ1-2; a possible D gene is TRBD1 (5 bases). Trimming took 0 bases from V and 7 from J, leaving 9 bases between them. The CDR3 runs to 12 residues. The germline V gene encodes CDR1 GTSNPN and CDR2 SVGIG (reference sequence).

This sequence joins TRBV6-2 or TRBV6-3 and TRBJ2-7; D unclear. V lost 2 bases to trimming and J lost 4 bases, with 18 bases between them. Germline CDR1 and CDR2: MNHEY and SVGEGT. CDR3 length: 16 residues. As DNA, the CDR3 is TGTGCCAGCAGTTACATAGACCTTCCTGTACCGTACGAGCAGTACTTC. As protein: CASSYIDLPVPYEQYF.

The chain employs TRBV4-2 and TRBJ2-5; possible D gene TRBD2, 6 bases. The V gene's germline CDR1 is LGHNA and CDR2 YNFKEQ. The CDR3 runs 15 residues. Deletions cut 8 bases from V and 0 bases from J, with 16 bases between. The CDR3 reads CASGPDRDYQETQYF. The CDR3 DNA follows: TGTGCCAGCGGACCGGACCGGGACTACCAAGAGACCCAGTACTTC.

The chain joins TRBV11-2 to TRBJ2-1; TRBD2 matches 9 bases. The CDR3 covers 15 residues. The junction had 6 bases not matched to a gene; V was cut back by 1 base and J by 8 bases. Germline CDR1 reads SGHAT; CDR2 reads FQNNGV. The chain's CDR3 is CASSLGGGAPYEQFF. The CDR3 DNA reads as TGTGCCAGCAGCTTAGGCGGGGGGGCCCCCTATGAGCAGTTCTTC.

The genes are TRBV5-5 and TRBJ2-7, with D tentatively TRBD1 or TRBD2 (7 bases each). The germline CDR1 and CDR2 sequences are SGHKS and YYEKEE (reference sequence). V lost 4 bases to trimming and J lost 0 bases, with 17 bases between them. The CDR3 extends over 16 amino acids. The DNA for the CDR3 is TGTGCCAGCAGCCTACGCAGCGGGGACAGCTCCTACGAGCAGTACTTC. Encoded protein: CASSLRSGDSSYEQYF.

This chain connects TRBV7-6 to TRBJ1-1, with a tentative D call TRBD1 (5 bases). The CDR3 consists of 15 residues. V dropped 0 bases and J dropped 3 bases, with 11 bases sitting between them. Germline-derived CDR1 and CDR2 are SGHVS and FNYEAQ. The CDR3: CASSLAGREDTEAFF. DNA for the CDR3: TGTGCCAGCAGCTTAGCGGGCAGGGAGGACACTGAAGCTTTCTTT.

This chain connects TRBV6-5 to TRBJ1-2; the D is unclear. V gave up 3 bases and J gave up 0 bases, with 11 bases separating them. The CDR3 consists of 15 residues. Germline assignment: CDR1 MNHEY and CDR2 SVGAGI. The CDR3 DNA sequence: TGTGCCAGCAGTTATAGTATGAGCGCTAACTATGGCTACACCTTC. It specifies CASSYSMSANYGYTF.

This sequence joins TRBV20-1 and TRBJ1-2, with D maybe TRBD1 (6 bases). Germline V gene lookup returns CDR1 DFQATT and CDR2 SNEGSKA (reference sequence). V was shortened by 3 bases and J by 1 base, with 9 bases between the two germline ends. This CDR3 has 13 amino acids. This CDR3 reads CSASTRGNYGYTF. CDR3 in DNA: TGCAGTGCTAGTACCAGGGGTAACTATGGCTACACCTTC.

The rearrangement uses TRBV5-1 and TRBJ1-1; TRBD1 might be the D (6 bases). Germline lookup yields CDR1 SGHRS and CDR2 YFSETQ. Trimming removed 4 bases at V and 1 base at J, with 11 bases between. The CDR3 is 14 amino acids. CDR3 loop: CASSLQTGNTEAFF. The DNA of the CDR3 is TGCGCCAGCAGCCTACAGACAGGGAACACTGAAGCTTTCTTT.

V usage is TRBV25-1 and J usage is TRBJ1-3; no clear D gene. Germline lookup yields CDR1 MGHDK and CDR2 SYGVNS. The V end lost 4 bases, the J end lost 4 bases, and 14 bases lay between the germline ends. This CDR3 is 15 amino acids long. The CDR3 here is CASSGVASGGNTIYF. For the CDR3, the DNA is TGTGCCAGCAGTGGAGTGGCCTCTGGAGGAAACACCATATATTTT.

The table lists this clone with a count of one. The chain joins TRBV12-3 or TRBV12-4 to TRBJ2-2; D call uncertain. V was trimmed by 6 bases and J by 7 bases, leaving 12 bases between them. The CDR3 extends over 13 amino acids. This CDR3 is CASRPIGVGELFF. In nucleotides, the CDR3 is TGTGCCAGCAGGCCGATCGGTGTCGGGGAGCTGTTTTTT.

This chain links TRBV15 with TRBJ1-1; the match to TRBD1 covers 9 bases. CDR1 is LNHNV, CDR2 YYDKDF, per germline (reference sequence). There are 17 residues in the CDR3. V was clipped by 2 bases and J by 0 bases; unmatched bases: 7. The CDR3 region has the DNA TGTGCCACCAGCAGACTTCGACAGGGGGATTTGAACACTGAAGCTTTCTTT. Its translation is CATSRLRQGDLNTEAFF.

The chain recombines TRBV27 with TRBJ2-1; TRBD2 aligns across 13 bases. The CDR3 contains 16 residues. Trimming at V came to 5 bases and at J to 8 bases, leaving 9 bases not matched to a gene. Germline loops: CDR1 MNHEY, CDR2 SMNVEV (reference sequence). The CDR3 reads CASSRTGTSGIYEQFF. DNA of the CDR3: TGTGCCAGCAGTAGAACCGGGACTAGCGGGATATATGAGCAGTTCTTC.

The chain is built from TRBV11-1 and TRBJ2-1; D perhaps matches TRBD2 (6 bases). Germline V lookup: CDR1 SGHAT, CDR2 FQDESV (reference sequence). V was pared by 7 bases and J by 4 bases, with 14 bases between. The CDR3 length is 14 residues. The DNA of the CDR3 is TGTGCCAGCACCTCCTCCGGGACTTACAATGAGCAGTTCTTC. This gives the protein CASTSSGTYNEQFF. The full variable domain, with the rest looked up from reference TRBV11-1 and TRBJ2-1, is EAEVAQSPRYKITEKSQAVAFWCDPISGHATLYWYRQILGQGPELLVQFQDESVVDDSQLPKDRFSAERLKGVDSTLKIQPAELGDSAMYLCASTSSGTYNEQFFGPGTRLTVL.

The gene calls are TRBV18 and TRBJ1-1; D is unclear. Germline CDR1 is KGHSH and CDR2 is LQKENI. This CDR3 has 13 amino acids. V gave up 5 bases and J gave up 1 base, with 8 bases separating them. CDR3 sequence: CASSARGNTEAFF. Written as DNA, the CDR3 is TGTGCCAGCTCAGCGCGTGGGAACACTGAAGCTTTCTTT. Variable domain in full (rest from reference TRBV18 and TRBJ1-1): NAGVMQNPRHLVRRRGQEARLRCSPMKGHSHVYWYRQLPEEGLKFMVYLQKENIIDESGMPKERFSAEFPKEGPSILRIQQVVRGDSAAYFCASSARGNTEAFFGQGTRLTVV.

The chain combines TRBV10-3 with TRBJ2-2; TRBD1 matches at 11 bases. This CDR3 is built from 17 residues. Germline trimming cut 0 bases from V and 7 bases from J; bases unmatched to any gene: 7. Germline CDR1 ENHRY, CDR2 SYGVKD. The CDR3 DNA sequence: TGTGCCATCAGTGAGTCGATCGGGACAGGGGGAGACGGGGAGCTGTTTTTT. Translation gives CAISESIGTGGDGELFF.

J is TRBJ1-2 and V is TRBV10-3; D perhaps matches TRBD1 (5 bases). The CDR3 length is 15 residues. Germline lookup yields CDR1 ENHRY and CDR2 SYGVKD. Trimming pared 3 bases from V and 2 bases from J, leaving 13 bases between. The CDR3 coding sequence is TGTGCCATCAGTGATCACGCAGGGACGAACTATGGCTACACCTTC. Translation gives CAISDHAGTNYGYTF.